This T cell receptor (beta chain) was recovered during a study of CXCR3-negative and CXCR3-positive naive CD8 T cells (dated by TCRdb to between 2018 and 2020). Background on the whole study: In total, 110 million to 150 million TRB reads were obtained, corresponding to roughly 1.5 +/- 0.3 million reads per library. The diversity and physicochemical repertoire analyses included approximately ten donors pooled from two independent experiments. Naive subsets from about five donors and memory cells from 3 donors were included in the TRBV-TRBJ cluster analysis.

Overall results and qualifications from the work: Because surface CD5, which is linked to self-reactivity in mice, was comparable between the naive subsets, TCR interaction strength was also inferred from TRB CDR3 physicochemical properties. CXCR3 expression partially decreased after cryopreservation, so most assays used freshly isolated PBMCs. Both naive subsets had comparably high repertoire diversity, while memory CD8+ T cells had much lower repertoire diversity. TRBV-TRBJ usage was similar between naive CXCR3-negative and CXCR3-positive cells from the same donor, while memory cells showed distinct patterns.

For each CD8+ T cell subset, flow sorting was done in triplicate, and 250,000 to 300,000 cells per subset went directly into RLT lysis buffer. Standard density gradient centrifugation was used to isolate peripheral blood mononuclear cells from buffy coats. Total RNA was extracted from sorted cells using an RNeasy Mini Kit. Sequencing took place on a NextSeq 550. The Human TCR Profiling Kit (MiLaboratory) was used to make UMI-labeled 5' RACE TRB cDNA libraries. The full amount of extracted RNA was used for cDNA synthesis, and the full amount of resulting cDNA was used for PCR amplification. The libraries were made side by side, with each library going through the same number of PCR cycles. For the original study's pipeline: With a minimum of two reads required per UMI, MIGEC and MiXCR pulled out about 50,000 +/- 10,000 unique UMI-labeled TRB cDNA molecules from each library. Each library averaged roughly 36,000 +/- 9,600 functional in-frame TRB CDR3 nucleotide clonotypes without stop codons. Diversity metrics, including normalized Shannon-Wiener and Chao1, were computed in VDJtools after downsampling to 5000 UMI-labeled TRB molecules per sample. Clonotype-size-weighted physicochemical properties of the central five CDR3 residues (interaction energy, strength, volume and Kidera factor 4) were computed in VDJtools. The reads, reprocessed by TCRdb, yield one row per CDR3 protein sequence and no DNA. These V and J calls rely on TCRdb rather than the paper's analysis. This sample's table lists some 40,000 distinct CDR3 sequences. 6.5% to 8.5% of the sample belongs to the ten largest clones.

In regard to this clonotype: It has no known antigen specificity.

Counted from cysteine to phenylalanine, this CDR3 has 18 amino acids. The record lacks a DNA sequence. Reading the germline V gene gives CDR1 SGHVS and CDR2 FNYEAQ. The rearrangement combines TRBV7-6 with TRBJ2-1; lacking DNA, the TRBD2 call made by TCRdb goes unchecked. This TCR came from a human donor in good health. Some clones in this sample may be carry-over from other donors' samples. The source material was memory CD8+ T cells from blood. This specimen's cell subset or site label, per the study, means: conventional CD8+ memory T cells (TMEM), sorted as controls. For the CDR3, the sequence is CASSFRVIAGGPRNEQFF.